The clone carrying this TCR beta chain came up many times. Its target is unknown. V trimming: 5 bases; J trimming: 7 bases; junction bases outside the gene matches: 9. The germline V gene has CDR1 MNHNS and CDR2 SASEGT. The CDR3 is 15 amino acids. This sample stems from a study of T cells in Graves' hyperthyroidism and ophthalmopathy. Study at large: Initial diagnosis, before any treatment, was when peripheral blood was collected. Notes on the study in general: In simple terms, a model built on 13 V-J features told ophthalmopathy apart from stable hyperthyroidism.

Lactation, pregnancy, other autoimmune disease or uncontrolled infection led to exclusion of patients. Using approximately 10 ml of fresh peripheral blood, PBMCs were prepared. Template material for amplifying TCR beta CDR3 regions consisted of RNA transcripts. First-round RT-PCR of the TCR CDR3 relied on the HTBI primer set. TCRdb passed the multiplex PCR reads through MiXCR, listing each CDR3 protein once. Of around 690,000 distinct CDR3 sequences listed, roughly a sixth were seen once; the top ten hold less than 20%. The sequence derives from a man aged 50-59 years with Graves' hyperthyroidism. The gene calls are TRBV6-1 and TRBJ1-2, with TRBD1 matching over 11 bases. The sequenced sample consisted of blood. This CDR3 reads CASSQPDRGQSGYTF. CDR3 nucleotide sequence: TGTGCCAGCAGTCAACCGGACAGGGGGCAAAGTGGCTACACCTTC.